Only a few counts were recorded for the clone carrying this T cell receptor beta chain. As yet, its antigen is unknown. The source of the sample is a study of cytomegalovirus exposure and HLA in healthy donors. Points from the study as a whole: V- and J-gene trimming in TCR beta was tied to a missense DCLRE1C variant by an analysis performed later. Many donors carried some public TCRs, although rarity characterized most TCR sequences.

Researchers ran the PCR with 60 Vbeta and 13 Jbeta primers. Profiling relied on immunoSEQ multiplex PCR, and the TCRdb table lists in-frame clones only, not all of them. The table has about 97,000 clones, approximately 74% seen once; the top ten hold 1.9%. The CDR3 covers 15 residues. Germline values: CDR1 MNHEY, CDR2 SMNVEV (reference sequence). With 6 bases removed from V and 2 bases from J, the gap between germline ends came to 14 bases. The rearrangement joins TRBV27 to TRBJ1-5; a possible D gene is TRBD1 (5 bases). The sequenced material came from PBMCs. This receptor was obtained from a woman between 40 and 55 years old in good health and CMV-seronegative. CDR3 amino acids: CASRGRGGGNQPQHF. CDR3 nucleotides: TGTGCCAGCAGGGGACGGGGGGGAGGCAATCAGCCCCAGCATTTT.